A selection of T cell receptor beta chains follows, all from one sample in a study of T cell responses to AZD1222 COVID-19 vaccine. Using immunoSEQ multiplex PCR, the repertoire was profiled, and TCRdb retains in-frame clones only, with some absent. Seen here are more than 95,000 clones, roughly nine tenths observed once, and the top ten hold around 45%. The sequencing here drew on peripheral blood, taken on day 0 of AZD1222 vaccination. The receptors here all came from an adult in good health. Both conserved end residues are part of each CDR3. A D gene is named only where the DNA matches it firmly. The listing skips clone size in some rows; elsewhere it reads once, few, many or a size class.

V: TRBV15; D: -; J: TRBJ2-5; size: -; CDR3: CATSRDGSYIQETQYF; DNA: TGTGCCACCAGCAGAGATGGGAGCTACATCCAGGAGACCCAGTACTTC
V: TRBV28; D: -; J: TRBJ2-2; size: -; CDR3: CASSEANTGELFF; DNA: TGTGCCAGCAGTGAGGCGAACACCGGGGAGCTGTTTTTT
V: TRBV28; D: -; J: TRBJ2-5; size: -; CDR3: CASSLPREETQYF; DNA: TGTGCCAGCAGTTTACCCAGGGAAGAGACCCAGTACTTC
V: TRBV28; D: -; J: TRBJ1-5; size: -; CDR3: CASSLSYQPQHF; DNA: TGTGCCAGCAGTTTATCATATCAGCCCCAGCATTTT
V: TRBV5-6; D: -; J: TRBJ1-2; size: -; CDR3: CASSLAGSGSLSYTF; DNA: TGTGCCAGCAGCCTGGCTGGGTCCGGGTCGTTAAGCTACACCTTC
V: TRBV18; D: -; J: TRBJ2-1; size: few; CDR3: CASSPGWERKYNEQFF; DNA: TGTGCCAGCTCACCTGGATGGGAGCGGAAATACAATGAGCAGTTCTTC
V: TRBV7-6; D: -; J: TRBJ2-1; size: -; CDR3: CASSLAGGAITYNEQFF; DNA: TGTGCCAGCAGCTTAGCTGGTGGAGCGATCACCTACAATGAGCAGTTCTTC
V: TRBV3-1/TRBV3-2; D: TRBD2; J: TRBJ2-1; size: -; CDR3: CASSHIGTSATNEQFF; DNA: TGTGCCAGCAGCCATATCGGGACTAGCGCAACCAATGAGCAGTTCTTC
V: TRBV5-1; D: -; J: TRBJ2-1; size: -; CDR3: CASSLGERDNEQFF; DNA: TGCGCCAGCAGCTTGGGGGAGAGAGACAATGAGCAGTTCTTC
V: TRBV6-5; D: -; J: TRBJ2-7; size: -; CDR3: CASSRDWSSYEQYF; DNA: TGTGCCAGCAGCCGGGACTGGAGCTCCTACGAGCAGTACTTC
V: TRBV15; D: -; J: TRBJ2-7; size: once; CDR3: CATSVRDSYEQYF; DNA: TGTGCCACCAGCGTCAGGGACTCCTACGAGCAGTACTTC
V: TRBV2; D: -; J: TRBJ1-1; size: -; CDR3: CASRGGSEAFF; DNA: TGTGCCAGCAGGGGTGGATCTGAAGCTTTCTTT
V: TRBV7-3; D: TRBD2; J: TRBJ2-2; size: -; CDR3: CASSVIAGSVPGELFF; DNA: TGTGCCAGCAGCGTTATAGCGGGAAGCGTTCCCGGGGAGCTGTTTTTT
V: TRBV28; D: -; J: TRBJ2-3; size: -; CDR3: CASSWVKGGLSTDTQYF; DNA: TGTGCCAGCAGTTGGGTTAAGGGGGGACTTAGCACAGATACGCAGTATTTT
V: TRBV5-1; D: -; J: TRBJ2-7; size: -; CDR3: CASRARADYEQYF; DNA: TGCGCCAGCAGGGCCCGAGCGGACTACGAGCAGTACTTC
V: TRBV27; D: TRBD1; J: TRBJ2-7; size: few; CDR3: CASSPTGKHEQYF; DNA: TGTGCCAGCAGTCCGACAGGGAAGCACGAGCAGTACTTC
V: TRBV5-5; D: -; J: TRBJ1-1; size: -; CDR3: CASSLAGHEAFF; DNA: TGTGCCAGCAGCTTGGCTGGACATGAAGCTTTCTTT
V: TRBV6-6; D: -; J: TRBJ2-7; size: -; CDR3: CASSRNPQVSPSSYEQYF; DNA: TGTGCCAGCAGTCGCAATCCTCAGGTATCCCCCAGCTCCTACGAGCAGTACTTC
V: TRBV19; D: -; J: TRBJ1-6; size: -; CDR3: CASGAPLHF; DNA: TGTGCCAGCGGAGCACCCCTCCACTTT
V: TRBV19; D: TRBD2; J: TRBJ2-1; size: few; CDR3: CASSSGRFPPNEQFF; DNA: TGTGCCAGTAGTAGCGGGAGATTTCCCCCCAATGAGCAGTTCTTC
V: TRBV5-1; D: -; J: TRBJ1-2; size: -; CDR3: CASSLAGTSSYGYTF; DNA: TGCGCCAGCAGCTTGGCCGGGACCTCGTCATATGGCTACACCTTC
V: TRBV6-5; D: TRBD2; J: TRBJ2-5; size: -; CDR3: CASSQTSGQETQYF; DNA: TGTGCCAGCAGTCAGACTAGCGGGCAAGAGACCCAGTACTTC
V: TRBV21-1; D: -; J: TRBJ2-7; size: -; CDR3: CASSSPDREISYEQYF; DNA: TGTGCCAGCAGCTCCCCGGACAGGGAGATCTCCTACGAGCAGTACTTC
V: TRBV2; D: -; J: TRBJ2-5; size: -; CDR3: CASSEALWGETQYF; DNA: TGTGCCAGCAGTGAAGCGCTCTGGGGGGAGACCCAGTACTTC
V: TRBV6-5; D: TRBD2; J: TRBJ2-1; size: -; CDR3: CASGELADNEQFF; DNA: TGTGCCAGCGGCGAACTAGCGGACAATGAGCAGTTCTTC
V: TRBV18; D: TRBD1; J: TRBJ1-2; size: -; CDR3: CASSPTGQGLNYGYTF; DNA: TGTGCCAGCTCACCAACAGGACAGGGTCTTAACTATGGCTACACCTTC
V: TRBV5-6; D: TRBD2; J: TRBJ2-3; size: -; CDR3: CASNRRGGRSGDTQYF; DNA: TGTGCCAGCAACCGAAGGGGCGGGAGGTCCGGAGATACGCAGTATTTT
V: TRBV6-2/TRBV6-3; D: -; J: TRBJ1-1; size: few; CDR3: CASSPHHSQLFEAFF; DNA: TGTGCCAGCAGTCCCCACCACTCCCAACTATTTGAAGCTTTCTTT
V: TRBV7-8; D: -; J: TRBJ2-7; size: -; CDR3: CASSLTYEQYF; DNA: TGTGCCAGCAGCCTTACCTACGAGCAGTACTTC
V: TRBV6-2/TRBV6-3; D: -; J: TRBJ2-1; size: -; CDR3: CASSWERGSPEGNEQFF; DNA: TGTGCCAGCAGTTGGGAAAGGGGCTCGCCCGAGGGCAATGAGCAGTTCTTC
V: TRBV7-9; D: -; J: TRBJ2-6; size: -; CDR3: CASSLISSGANVLTF; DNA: TGTGCCAGCAGCTTAATTAGCTCTGGGGCCAACGTCCTGACTTTC
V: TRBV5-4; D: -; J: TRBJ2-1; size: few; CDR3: CASSERRAASYNEQFF; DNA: TGTGCCAGCAGCGAACGGCGCGCTGCCTCCTACAATGAGCAGTTCTTC
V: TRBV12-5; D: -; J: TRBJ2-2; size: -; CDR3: CASGLSAVDKGTGELFF; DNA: TGTGCTAGTGGTTTATCTGCCGTAGATAAAGGGACCGGGGAGCTGTTTTTT
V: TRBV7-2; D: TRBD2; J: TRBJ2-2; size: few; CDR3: CASSLALAGAAGELFF; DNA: TGTGCCAGCAGCTTAGCGTTAGCGGGAGCGGCCGGGGAGCTGTTTTTT
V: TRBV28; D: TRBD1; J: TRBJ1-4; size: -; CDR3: CASGTENEKLFF; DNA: TGTGCCAGCGGGACAGAAAATGAAAAACTGTTTTTT
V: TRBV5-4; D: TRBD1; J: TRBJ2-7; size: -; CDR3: CASSTNRGSYEQYF; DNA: TGTGCCAGCAGCACCAACAGGGGATCCTACGAGCAGTACTTC
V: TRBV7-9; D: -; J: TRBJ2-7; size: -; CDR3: CASSFTGIYVYEQYF; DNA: TGTGCCAGCAGCTTCACAGGGATCTACGTCTACGAGCAGTACTTC
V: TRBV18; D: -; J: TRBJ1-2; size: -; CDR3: CASSPGAGDSYGYTF; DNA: TGTGCCAGCTCACCAGGCGCAGGGGACTCGTATGGCTACACCTTC
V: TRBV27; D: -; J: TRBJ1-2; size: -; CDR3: CASSFRGAAVEF; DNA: TGTGCCAGCAGTTTTAGAGGGGCGGCGGTGGAGTTC
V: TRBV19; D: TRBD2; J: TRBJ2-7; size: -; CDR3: CASSIRASGAYEQYF; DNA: TGTGCCAGTAGTATAAGGGCTAGCGGGGCCTACGAGCAGTACTTC
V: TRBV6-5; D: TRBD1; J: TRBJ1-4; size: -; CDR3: CASSYYRGHEKLFF; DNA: TGTGCCAGCAGTTACTACAGGGGGCACGAAAAACTGTTTTTT
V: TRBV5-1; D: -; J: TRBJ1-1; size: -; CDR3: CASSWWGAGDEAFF; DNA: TGCGCCAGCAGCTGGTGGGGGGCGGGTGATGAAGCTTTCTTT
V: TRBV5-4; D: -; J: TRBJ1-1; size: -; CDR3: CAEGLNTEAFF; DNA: TGTGCGGAGGGGCTGAACACTGAAGCTTTCTTT
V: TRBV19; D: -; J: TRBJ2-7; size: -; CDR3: CASSTPGRAEQYF; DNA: TGTGCCAGTAGTACACCGGGCCGCGCCGAGCAGTACTTC
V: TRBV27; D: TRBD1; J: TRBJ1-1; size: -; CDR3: CASSLGTGRDTEAFF; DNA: TGTGCCAGCAGTTTAGGGACAGGGCGCGACACTGAAGCTTTCTTT
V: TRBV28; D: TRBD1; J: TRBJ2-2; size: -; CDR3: CASSRDRGRTNTGELFF; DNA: TGTGCCAGCAGCAGAGACAGGGGGCGGACGAACACCGGGGAGCTGTTTTTT
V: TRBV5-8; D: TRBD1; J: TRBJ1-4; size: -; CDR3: CASSIGQGWWATNEKLFF; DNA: TGTGCCAGCAGCATAGGACAGGGATGGTGGGCAACTAATGAAAAACTGTTTTTT
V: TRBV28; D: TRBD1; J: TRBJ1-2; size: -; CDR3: CASSYQGAYGYTF; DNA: TGTGCCAGCAGTTACCAGGGGGCCTATGGCTACACCTTC
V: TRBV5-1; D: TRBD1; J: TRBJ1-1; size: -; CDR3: CASSFLPGQGDAEAFF; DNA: TGCGCCAGCAGCTTCCTCCCCGGACAGGGGGATGCTGAAGCTTTCTTT
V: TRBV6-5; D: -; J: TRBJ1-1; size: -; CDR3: CASILGGVVNTEAFF; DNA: TGTGCCAGCATCCTTGGTGGGGTTGTGAACACTGAAGCTTTCTTT
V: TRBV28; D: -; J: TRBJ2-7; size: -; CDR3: CATIRPTGIEQYF; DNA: TGTGCCACCATTAGGCCAACAGGGATCGAGCAGTACTTC
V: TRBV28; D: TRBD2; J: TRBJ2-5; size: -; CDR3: CASSSSGSIETQYF; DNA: TGTGCCAGCAGTTCTAGCGGGAGTATAGAGACCCAGTACTTC
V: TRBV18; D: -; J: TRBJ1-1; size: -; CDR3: CASSPQLGFTNTEAFF; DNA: TGTGCCAGCTCACCACAACTCGGTTTTACGAACACTGAAGCTTTCTTT